This T cell receptor beta chain emerged from a study of blood T cell repertoires in COVID-19. Study at large: T cells, B-cell-depleted T cells, or PBMCs provided the cDNA or gDNA that served as material.

Deletions cut 0 bases from V and 7 bases from J, with 13 bases between. The germline V gene encodes CDR1 SGDLS and CDR2 YYNGEE. This CDR3 comprises 14 residues. As processed by the authors: By means of reference gene primer amplification, nucleated cell counts were estimated. The assay was immunoSEQ multiplex PCR, and TCRdb's table has in-frame clones only and misses some. Clone size and the V and J calls come from that table; the DNA yielded D and trimming. The sample yields some 330,000 clones, roughly nine tenths seen once. The recovered donors of Cohort 3 showed two negative PCRs, clearance, or symptom resolution.

Specimen: PBMCs or T cells enriched from blood (not recorded which). The chain combines TRBV9 with TRBJ2-5; no reliable D call. The origin of this receptor is a woman in her thirties who had recovered from COVID-19. CDR3 coding DNA: TGTGCCAGCAGCGTAGGGCGGTCCTCGGGGACCCAGTACTTC. Translating gives CASSVGRSSGTQYF.